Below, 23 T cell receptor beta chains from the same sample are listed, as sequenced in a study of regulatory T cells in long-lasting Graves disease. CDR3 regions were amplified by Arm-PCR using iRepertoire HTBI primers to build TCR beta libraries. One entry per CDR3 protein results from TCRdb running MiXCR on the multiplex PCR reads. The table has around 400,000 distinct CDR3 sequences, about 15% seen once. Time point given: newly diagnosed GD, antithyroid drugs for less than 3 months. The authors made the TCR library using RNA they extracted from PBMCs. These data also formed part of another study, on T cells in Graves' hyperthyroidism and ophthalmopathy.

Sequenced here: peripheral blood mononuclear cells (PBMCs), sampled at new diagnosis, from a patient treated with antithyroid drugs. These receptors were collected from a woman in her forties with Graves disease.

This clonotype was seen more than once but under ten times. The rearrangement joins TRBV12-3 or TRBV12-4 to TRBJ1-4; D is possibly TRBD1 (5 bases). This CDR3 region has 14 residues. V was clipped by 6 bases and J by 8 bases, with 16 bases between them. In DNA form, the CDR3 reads TGTGCCAGCAGCTCTAGTGGGGGTGGCGAAAAACTGTTTTTT. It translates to CASSSSGGGEKLFF.

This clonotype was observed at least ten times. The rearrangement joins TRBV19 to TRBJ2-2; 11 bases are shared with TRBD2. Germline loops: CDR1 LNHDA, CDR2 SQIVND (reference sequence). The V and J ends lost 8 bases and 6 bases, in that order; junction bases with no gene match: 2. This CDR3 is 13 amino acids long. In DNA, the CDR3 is TGTGCCAGTCGACTAGCGGGACCCGGGGAGCTGTTTTTT. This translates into CASRLAGPGELFF.

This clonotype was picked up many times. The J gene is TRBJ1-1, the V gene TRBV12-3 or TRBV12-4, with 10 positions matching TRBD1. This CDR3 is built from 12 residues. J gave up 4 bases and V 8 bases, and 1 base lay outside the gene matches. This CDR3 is CASGQGGTEAFF. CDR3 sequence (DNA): TGTGCCAGCGGACAGGGGGGCACTGAAGCTTTCTTT.

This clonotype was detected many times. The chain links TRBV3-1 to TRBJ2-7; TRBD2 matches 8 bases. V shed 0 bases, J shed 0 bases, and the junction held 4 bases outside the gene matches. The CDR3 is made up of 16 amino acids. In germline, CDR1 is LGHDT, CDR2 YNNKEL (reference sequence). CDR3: CASSQDASGPSYEQYF. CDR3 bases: TGTGCCAGCAGCCAAGATGCTAGCGGGCCCTCCTACGAGCAGTACTTC.

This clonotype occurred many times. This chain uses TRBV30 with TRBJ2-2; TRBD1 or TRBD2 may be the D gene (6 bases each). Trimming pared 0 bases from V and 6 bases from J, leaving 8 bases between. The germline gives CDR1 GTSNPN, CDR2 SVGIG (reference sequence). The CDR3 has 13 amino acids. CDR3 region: CAWSVRGPGELFF. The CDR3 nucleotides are TGTGCCTGGAGTGTACGGGGGCCCGGGGAGCTGTTTTTT.

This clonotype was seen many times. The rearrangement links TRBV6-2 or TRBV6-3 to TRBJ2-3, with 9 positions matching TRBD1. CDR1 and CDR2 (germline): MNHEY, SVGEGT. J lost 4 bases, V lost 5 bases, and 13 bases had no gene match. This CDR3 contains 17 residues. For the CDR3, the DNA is TGTGCCAGCAGTCCTAGGGCCGGGACAGGGAGGCCAGATACGCAGTATTTT. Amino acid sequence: CASSPRAGTGRPDTQYF.

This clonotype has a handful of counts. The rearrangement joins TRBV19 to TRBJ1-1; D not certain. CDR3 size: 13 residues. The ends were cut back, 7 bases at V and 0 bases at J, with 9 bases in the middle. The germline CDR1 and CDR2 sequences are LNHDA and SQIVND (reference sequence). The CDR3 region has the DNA TGTGCCAGTACACAGTACATGAACACTGAAGCTTTCTTT. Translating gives CASTQYMNTEAFF. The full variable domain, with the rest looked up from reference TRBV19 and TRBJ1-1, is DGGITQSPKYLFRKEGQNVTLSCEQNLNHDAMYWYRQDPGQGLRLIYYSQIVNDFQKGDIAEGYSVSREKKESFPLTVTSAQKNPTAFYLCASTQYMNTEAFFGQGTRLTVV.

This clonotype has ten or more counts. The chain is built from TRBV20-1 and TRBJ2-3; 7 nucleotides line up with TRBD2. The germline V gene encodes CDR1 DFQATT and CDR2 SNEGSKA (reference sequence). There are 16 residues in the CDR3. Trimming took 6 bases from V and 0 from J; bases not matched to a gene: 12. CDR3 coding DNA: TGCAGTGCGAAGGGCCAACTAGCGCTGAGCACAGATACGCAGTATTTT. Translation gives CSAKGQLALSTDTQYF.

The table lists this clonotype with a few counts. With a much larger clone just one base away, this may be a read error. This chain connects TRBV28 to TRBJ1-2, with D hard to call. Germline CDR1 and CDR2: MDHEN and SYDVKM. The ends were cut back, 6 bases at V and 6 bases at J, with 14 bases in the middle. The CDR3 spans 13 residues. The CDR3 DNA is TGTGCCAGCAGCCGACCGGGAGGGCATGGCTACACCTTC. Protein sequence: CASSRPGGHGYTF.

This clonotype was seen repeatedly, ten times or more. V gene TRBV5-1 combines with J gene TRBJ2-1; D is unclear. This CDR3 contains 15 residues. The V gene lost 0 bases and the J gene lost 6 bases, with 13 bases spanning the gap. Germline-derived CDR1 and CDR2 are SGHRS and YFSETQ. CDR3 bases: TGCGCCAGCAGCTTGGTTTTGGGTGCAGCCAATGAGCAGTTCTTC. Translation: CASSLVLGAANEQFF. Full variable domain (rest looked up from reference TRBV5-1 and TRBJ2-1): KAGVTQTPRYLIKTRGQQVTLSCSPISGHRSVSWYQQTPGQGLQFLFEYFSETQRNKGNFPGRFSGRQFSNSRSEMNVSTLELGDSALYLCASSLVLGAANEQFFGPGTRLTVL.

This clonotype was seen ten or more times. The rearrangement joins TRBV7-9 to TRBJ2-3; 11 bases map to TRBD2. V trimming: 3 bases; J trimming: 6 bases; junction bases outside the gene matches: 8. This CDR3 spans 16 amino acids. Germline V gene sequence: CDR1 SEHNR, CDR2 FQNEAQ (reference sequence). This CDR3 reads CASSLVLAGVEDTQYF. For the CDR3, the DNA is TGTGCCAGCAGCTTGGTACTAGCGGGAGTAGAGGATACGCAGTATTTT.

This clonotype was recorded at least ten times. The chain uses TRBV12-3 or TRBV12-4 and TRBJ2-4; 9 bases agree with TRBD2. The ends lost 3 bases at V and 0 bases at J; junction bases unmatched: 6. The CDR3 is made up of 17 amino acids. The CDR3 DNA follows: TGTGCCAGCAGTTTCATAAGACTAGCGGAAGCCAAAAACATTCAGTACTTC. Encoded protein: CASSFIRLAEAKNIQYF.

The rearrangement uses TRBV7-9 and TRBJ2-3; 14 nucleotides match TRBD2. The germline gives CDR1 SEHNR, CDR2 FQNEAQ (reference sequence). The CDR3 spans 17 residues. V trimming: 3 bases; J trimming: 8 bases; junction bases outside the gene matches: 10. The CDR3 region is CASSFETSGGGLGTQYF. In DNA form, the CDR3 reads TGTGCCAGCAGCTTCGAGACTAGCGGGGGGGGTCTCGGTACGCAGTATTTT.

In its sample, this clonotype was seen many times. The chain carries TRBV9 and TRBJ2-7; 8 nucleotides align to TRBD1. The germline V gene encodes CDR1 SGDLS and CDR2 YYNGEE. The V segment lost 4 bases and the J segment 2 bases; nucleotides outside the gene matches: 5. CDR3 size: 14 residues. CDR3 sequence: CASSSTTGAYEQYF. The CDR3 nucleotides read TGTGCCAGCAGCTCTACGACAGGGGCCTACGAGCAGTACTTC.

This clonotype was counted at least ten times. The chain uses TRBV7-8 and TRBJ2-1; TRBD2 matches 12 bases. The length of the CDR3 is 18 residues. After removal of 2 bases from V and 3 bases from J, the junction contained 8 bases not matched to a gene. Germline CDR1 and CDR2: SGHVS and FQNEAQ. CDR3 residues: CASSLRTSGTFFYNEQFF. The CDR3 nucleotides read TGTGCCAGCAGCTTAAGGACTAGCGGGACTTTTTTCTACAATGAGCAGTTCTTC.

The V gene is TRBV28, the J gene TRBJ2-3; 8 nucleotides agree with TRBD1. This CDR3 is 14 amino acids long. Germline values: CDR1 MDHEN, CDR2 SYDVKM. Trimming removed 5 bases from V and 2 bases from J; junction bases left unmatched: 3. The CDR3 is CASSRTGLTDTQYF. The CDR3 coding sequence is TGTGCCAGCAGTCGGACAGGGCTCACAGATACGCAGTATTTT.

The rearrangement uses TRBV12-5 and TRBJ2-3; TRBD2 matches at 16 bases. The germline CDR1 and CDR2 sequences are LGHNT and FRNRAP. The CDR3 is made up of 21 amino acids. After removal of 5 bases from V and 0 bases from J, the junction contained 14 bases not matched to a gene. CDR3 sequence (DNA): TGTGCTAGTGGTCCGCGGCCGGGACTAGCGGGAGGGCGTTCTAGCACAGATACGCAGTATTTT. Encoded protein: CASGPRPGLAGGRSSTDTQYF.

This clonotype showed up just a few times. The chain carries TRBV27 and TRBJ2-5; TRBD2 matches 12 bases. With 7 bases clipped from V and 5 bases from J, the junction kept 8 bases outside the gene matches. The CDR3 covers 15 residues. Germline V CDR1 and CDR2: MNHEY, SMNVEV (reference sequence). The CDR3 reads CASKQTSGSGETQYF. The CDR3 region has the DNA TGTGCCAGCAAACAGACTAGCGGGAGTGGGGAGACCCAGTACTTC.

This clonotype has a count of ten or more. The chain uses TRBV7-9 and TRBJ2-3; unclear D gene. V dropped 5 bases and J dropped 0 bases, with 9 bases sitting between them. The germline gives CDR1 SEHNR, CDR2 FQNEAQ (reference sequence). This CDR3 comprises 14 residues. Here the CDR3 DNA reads TGTGCCAGCAGCGCGCCGAGTAGCACAGATACGCAGTATTTT. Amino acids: CASSAPSSTDTQYF.

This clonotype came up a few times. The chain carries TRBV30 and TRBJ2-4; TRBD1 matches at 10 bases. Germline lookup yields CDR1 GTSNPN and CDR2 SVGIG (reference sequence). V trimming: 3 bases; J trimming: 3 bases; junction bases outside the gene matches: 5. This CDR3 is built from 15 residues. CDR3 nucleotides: TGTGCCTGGAGGGGGACAGGGGAAGGCAAAAACATTCAGTACTTC. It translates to CAWRGTGEGKNIQYF.

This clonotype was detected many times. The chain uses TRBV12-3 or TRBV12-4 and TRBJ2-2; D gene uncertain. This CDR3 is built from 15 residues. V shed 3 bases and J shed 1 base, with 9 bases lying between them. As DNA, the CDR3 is TGTGCCAGCAGTTTTCGGCAGCAGAACACCGGGGAGCTGTTTTTT. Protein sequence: CASSFRQQNTGELFF.

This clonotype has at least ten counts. For the CDR3, the DNA is TGTGCCAGCAGCCTATGGCGCCGGGACAGACTCACAGATACGCAGTATTTT. Translated: CASSLWRRDRLTDTQYF. The chain links TRBV11-2 to TRBJ2-3, with 7 positions matching TRBD1. The V segment lost 5 bases and the J segment 2 bases; nucleotides outside the gene matches: 13. The CDR3 is 17 residues long. The V gene's germline CDR1 is SGHAT and CDR2 FQNNGV. The full variable domain, with the rest looked up from reference TRBV11-2 and TRBJ2-3, is EAGVAQSPRYKIIEKRQSVAFWCNPISGHATLYWYQQILGQGPKLLIQFQNNGVVDDSQLPKDRFSAERLKGVDSTLKIQPAKLEDSAVYLCASSLWRRDRLTDTQYFGPGTRLTVL.

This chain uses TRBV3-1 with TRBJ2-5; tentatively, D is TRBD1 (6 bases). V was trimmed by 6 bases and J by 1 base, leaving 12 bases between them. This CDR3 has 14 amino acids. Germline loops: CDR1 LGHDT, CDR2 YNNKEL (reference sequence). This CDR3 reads CASSPTGTQETQYF. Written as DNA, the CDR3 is TGTGCCAGCAGTCCTACAGGGACCCAAGAGACCCAGTACTTC.